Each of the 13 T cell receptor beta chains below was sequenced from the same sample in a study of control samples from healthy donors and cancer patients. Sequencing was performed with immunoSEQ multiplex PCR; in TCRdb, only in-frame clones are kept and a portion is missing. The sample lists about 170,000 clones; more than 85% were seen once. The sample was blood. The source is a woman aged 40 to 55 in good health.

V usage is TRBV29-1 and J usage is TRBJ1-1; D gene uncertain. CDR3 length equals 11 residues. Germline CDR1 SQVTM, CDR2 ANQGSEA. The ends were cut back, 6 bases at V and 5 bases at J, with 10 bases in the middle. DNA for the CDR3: TGCAGCGTGGGCCGGCCGACTGAAGCTTTCTTT. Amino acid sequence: CSVGRPTEAFF.

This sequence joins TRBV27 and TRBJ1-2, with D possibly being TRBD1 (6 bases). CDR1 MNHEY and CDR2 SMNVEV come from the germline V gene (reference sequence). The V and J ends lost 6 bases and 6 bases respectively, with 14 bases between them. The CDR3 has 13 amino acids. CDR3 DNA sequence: TGTGCCAGCAGGTTTGGGGGGGGGCATGGCTACACCTTC. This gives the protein CASRFGGGHGYTF.

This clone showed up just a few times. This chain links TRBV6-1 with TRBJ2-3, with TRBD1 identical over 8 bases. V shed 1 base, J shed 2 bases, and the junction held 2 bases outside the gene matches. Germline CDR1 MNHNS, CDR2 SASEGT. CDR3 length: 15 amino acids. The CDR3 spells CASSEGRGHTDTQYF. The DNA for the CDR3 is TGTGCCAGCAGTGAAGGCAGGGGGCACACAGATACGCAGTATTTT.

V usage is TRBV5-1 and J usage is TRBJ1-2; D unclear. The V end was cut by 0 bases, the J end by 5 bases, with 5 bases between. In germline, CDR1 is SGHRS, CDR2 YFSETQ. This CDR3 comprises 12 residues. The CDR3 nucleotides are TGCGCCAGCAGCTTGGAAGGGTATGGCTACACCTTC. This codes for CASSLEGYGYTF.

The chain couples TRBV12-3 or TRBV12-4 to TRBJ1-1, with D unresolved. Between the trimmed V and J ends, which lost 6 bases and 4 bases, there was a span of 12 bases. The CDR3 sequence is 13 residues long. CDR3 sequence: CASSPTGVTEAFF. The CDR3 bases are TGTGCCAGCAGCCCGACCGGAGTCACTGAAGCTTTCTTT.

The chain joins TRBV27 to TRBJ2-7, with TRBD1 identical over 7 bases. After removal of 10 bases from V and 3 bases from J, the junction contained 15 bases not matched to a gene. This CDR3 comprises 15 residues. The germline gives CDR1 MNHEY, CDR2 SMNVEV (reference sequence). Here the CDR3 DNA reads TGTGCCACCAAGATGACAGGGAGTATGGGCTACGAGCAGTACTTC. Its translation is CATKMTGSMGYEQYF.

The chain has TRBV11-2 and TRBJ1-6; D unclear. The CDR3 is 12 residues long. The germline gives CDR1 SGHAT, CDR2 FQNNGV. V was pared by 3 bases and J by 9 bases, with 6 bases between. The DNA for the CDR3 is TGTGCCAGCAGCTTCCCGGGTTCACCCCTCCACTTT. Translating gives CASSFPGSPLHF.

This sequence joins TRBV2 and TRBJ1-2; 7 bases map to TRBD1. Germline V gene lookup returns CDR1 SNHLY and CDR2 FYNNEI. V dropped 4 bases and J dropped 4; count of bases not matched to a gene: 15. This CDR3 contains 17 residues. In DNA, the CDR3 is TGTGCCAGCAGTGTTGGGGGGATGAGACAGGGAAGCTATGGCTACACCTTC. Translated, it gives CASSVGGMRQGSYGYTF.

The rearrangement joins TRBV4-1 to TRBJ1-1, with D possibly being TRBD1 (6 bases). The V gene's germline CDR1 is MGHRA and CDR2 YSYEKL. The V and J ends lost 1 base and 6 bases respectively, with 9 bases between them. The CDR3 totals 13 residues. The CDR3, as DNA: TGCGCCAGCAGCCAAGTAAGGGGGGCTGAAGCTTTCTTT. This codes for CASSQVRGAEAFF.

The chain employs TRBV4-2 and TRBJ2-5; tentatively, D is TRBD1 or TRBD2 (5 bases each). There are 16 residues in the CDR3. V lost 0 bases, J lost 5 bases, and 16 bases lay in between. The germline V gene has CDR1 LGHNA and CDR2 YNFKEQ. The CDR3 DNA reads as TGTGCCAGCAGCCAAGATATTTCCGGGGCCGGGGAGACCCAGTACTTC. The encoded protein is CASSQDISGAGETQYF.

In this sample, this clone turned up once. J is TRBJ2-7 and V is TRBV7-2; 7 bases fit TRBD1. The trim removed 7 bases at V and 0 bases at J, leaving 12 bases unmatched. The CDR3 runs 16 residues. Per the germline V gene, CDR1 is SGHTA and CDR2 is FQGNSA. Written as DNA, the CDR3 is TGTGCCAGCACCCCAACTACAGGGGCCTACTCCTACGAGCAGTACTTC. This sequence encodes CASTPTTGAYSYEQYF.

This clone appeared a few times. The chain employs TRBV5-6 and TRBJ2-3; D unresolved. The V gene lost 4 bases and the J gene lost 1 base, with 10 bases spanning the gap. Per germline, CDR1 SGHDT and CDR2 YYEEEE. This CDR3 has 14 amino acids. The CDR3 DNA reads TGTGCCAGCAGCGCTATTTACCGCACAGATACGCAGTATTTT. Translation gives CASSAIYRTDTQYF.

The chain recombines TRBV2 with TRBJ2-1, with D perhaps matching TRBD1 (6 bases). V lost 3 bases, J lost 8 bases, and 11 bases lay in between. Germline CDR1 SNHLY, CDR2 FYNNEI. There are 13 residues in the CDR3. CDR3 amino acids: CASSEVPGDEQFF. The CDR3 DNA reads TGTGCCAGCAGTGAGGTTCCAGGGGATGAGCAGTTCTTC.